Presented here are 6 T cell receptor beta chains from one specimen sequenced in a study of T cell clonality in common variable immunodeficiency (dated by TCRdb to about 2015). Receptors were amplified or captured by the immunoSEQ multiplex PCR assay. TCRdb retrieved this table from immuneACCESS and kept in-frame rearrangements only. Not all clones are present; in checked studies, unresolved V genes account for under half, and no reason is known for the remainder. This sample has approximately 57,000 clones, none of them a singleton. The ten largest clones capture 0.7% to 0.95% of the sample. Sequenced material: peripheral blood mononuclear cells. These receptor sequences come from a person aged 18-70 years in good health.

In this sample, this clone turned up a few times. The junction shows a germline mismatch at one end, possibly a read error. From the germline J gene comes the end of the CDR3, since the read stops 3 residues before it. This chain links TRBV20-1 with TRBJ1-2; 12 bases fit TRBD1. The CDR3 is 14 residues long. Germline V gene data show CDR1 as DFQATT and CDR2 as SNEGSKA (reference sequence). CDR3 in amino acids: CSARAGTGGYDYTF. The sequenced CDR3 bases are TGCAGTGCTAGGGCCGGGACAGGGGGCTATGAC.

This clone was recorded many times. The CDR3 end lies 3 residues beyond the end of the read and is filled in from the germline J gene. This chain joins TRBV20-1 and TRBJ1-1; a weak D match, TRBD1 (6 bases). CDR3 length: 15 residues. In germline, CDR1 is DFQATT, CDR2 SNEGSKA (reference sequence). V dropped 2 bases and J dropped 0 bases, with 13 bases sitting between them. The covered CDR3 bases are TGCAGTGCTAGACCGGGACACCTTATGAACACTGAA. This gives the protein CSARPGHLMNTE. The entire CDR3 reads CSARPGHLMNTEAFF.

There are a few counts of this clone. The read ends 3 residues early relative to the CDR3; the germline J gene fills the gap. The V gene is TRBV18, the J gene TRBJ1-1; 7 positions match TRBD1. The CDR3 loop spans 15 amino acids. In germline, CDR1 is KGHSH, CDR2 LQKENI. The covered CDR3 bases are TGTGCCAGCTCACTAGCCGGGACAGCCATTTACGAG. Amino acids: CASSLAGTAIYE. The CDR3 reads in full as CASSLAGTAIYEAFF.

In its sample, this clone ranks as medium-sized (0.01 to 0.1%). This CDR3 is also generated by other DNA sequences in the sample. The CDR3 here is CASSYLAENQETQYF. The CDR3 DNA, read in part, is TGTGCCAGCAGCTACCTAGCGGAAAATCAAGAGACC. The chain has TRBV6-2 or TRBV6-3 and TRBJ2-5; 7 positions agree with TRBD2. The read ends 3 residues early relative to the CDR3; the germline J gene fills the gap. Looked up from germline, CDR1 is MNHEY and CDR2 is SVGEGT. Unmatched junction bases numbered 9, after V lost 6 bases and J lost 2 bases. This CDR3 is 15 amino acids long.

For this clone: Read sequence stops 3 residues before the CDR3 end, and the germline J gene provides the missing end. The chain uses TRBV11-3 and TRBJ2-2; possible D gene TRBD1, 5 bases. Germline V gives CDR1 SGHNT, CDR2 YENEEA. This CDR3 region has 13 residues. Incomplete CDR3 DNA: TGTGCCAGCAAGGGCTCTGGGGCCAACGTG. Encoded protein: CASKGSGANV. In full, the CDR3 reads CASKGSGANVLFF.

This clone occurred a few times. The sequence runs out 3 residues before the end of the CDR3; the remainder is reconstructed from the germline J gene. The J gene is TRBJ1-2, the V gene TRBV6-2 or TRBV6-3, with TRBD1 matching 11 bases. This CDR3 has 16 residues. Germline V CDR1 and CDR2: MNHEY, SVGEGT. CDR3 bases read: TGTGCCAGCAGTTACGGAGGACAGGGGGCAACAGATACC. This codes for CASSYGGQGATDT. The entire CDR3 is CASSYGGQGATDTYTF.